The rows below give T cell receptor beta chains drawn from one sample of a study of beta chain features in type 1 diabetes. Here immunoSEQ multiplex PCR was the method, and the copy in TCRdb shows in-frame clones only, minus some. This table holds around 430,000 clones, around 28% found once. Specimen: naive CD4+ T cells from blood. These receptors all stem from a man in his late teens or twenties in good health. Both conserved end residues are part of each CDR3.

TRBJ1-3	TRBV30	CAWSVLGPSGNTIYF
TRBJ2-1	TRBV28	CASSPLDEQFF
TRBJ2-1	TRBV18	CASSLQDRVQNEQFF
TRBJ2-1	TRBV7-9	CASSPGLAGDNEQFF
TRBJ2-3	TRBV9	CASSVGLAGVLDTQYF
TRBJ2-3	TRBV7-3	CASSSTSGTTDTQYF
TRBJ2-5	TRBV5-1	CASSLGTGETQYF
TRBJ2-1	TRBV6-4	CASSDLHNEQFF
TRBJ1-1	TRBV5-1	CASSTGANTEAFF
TRBJ2-1	TRBV5-4	CASSSDRNNEQFF
TRBJ2-7	TRBV19	CASSNGLAGTYEQYF
TRBJ2-5	TRBV20-1	CSATSVETQYF
TRBJ2-1	TRBV29-1	CSVEEVPAVGEQFF
TRBJ2-7	TRBV15	CATSRDWSRYEQYF
TRBJ2-7	TRBV7-9	CASSLELAGPYEQYF
TRBJ1-1	TRBV7-8	CASSFTGLSEAFF
TRBJ2-2	TRBV9	CASSPRNTGELFF
TRBJ2-3	TRBV10-3	CAIRETGAGDTQYF
TRBJ2-7	TRBV5-1	CASSLETSAEQYF
TRBJ1-2	TRBV28	CASSSSGTNYGYTF
TRBJ2-5	TRBV30	CAWRLRAQETQYF
TRBJ1-4	TRBV5-6	CASSFWDQREKLFF
TRBJ2-7	TRBV13	CASSSRTSGRPHYEQYF
TRBJ2-1	TRBV4-2	CASSHLRNEQFF
TRBJ2-7	TRBV6-6	CASSLPGPPYEQYF
TRBJ2-2	TRBV2	CASRVQGNTGELFF
TRBJ2-5	TRBV4-2	CASSSLEGTGLIQETQYF
TRBJ2-7	TRBV9	CASSLSGDSYEQYF
TRBJ2-7	TRBV6-1	CASRLRDSSYEQYF
TRBJ2-1	TRBV2	CASTEGWTSGLNEQFF
TRBJ2-1	TRBV6-5	CASSYSRTSSYNEQFF
TRBJ2-5	TRBV30	CAWFSGSQETQYF
TRBJ1-1	TRBV29-1	CSVDTGQRNTEAFF
TRBJ2-1	TRBV28	CASSLWDDNEQFF
TRBJ2-1	TRBV30	CAWSLAATYNEQFF
TRBJ2-3	TRBV25-1	CASSDPGTDTQYF
TRBJ2-5	TRBV7-7	CASSLNGLAGAQETQYF
TRBJ1-2	TRBV30	CAWSQQGNYGYTF
TRBJ2-1	TRBV9	CASSGRAGGFNEQFF
TRBJ2-7	TRBV4-2	CASSYREDEQYF
TRBJ1-1	TRBV5-4	CASRRRGMNTEAFF
TRBJ2-7	TRBV7-2	CASSLNSYEQYF
TRBJ2-1	TRBV25-1	CASRDSGYLEQFF
TRBJ1-3	TRBV29-1	CSVSKGEGTGNTIYF